This note documents a single TCR beta chain sequence. This sample is drawn from a study of blood T cell repertoires in COVID-19. For the study at large: Donors in the United States, Italy and Spain gave samples during acute or convalescent COVID-19. T cells, B-cell-depleted T cells, or PBMCs provided the cDNA or gDNA that served as material.

The germline gives CDR1 SEHNR, CDR2 FQNEAQ (reference sequence). The CDR3 is 14 residues long. Trimming removed 4 bases from V and 8 bases from J, with 14 bases in between. Data came from immunoSEQ multiplex PCR; TCRdb stores just in-frame clones and leaves some out. The data show some 160,000 clones, 65% to 85% seen once. The receptor was isolated from a woman of 80 years or more with acute or convalescent COVID-19. The sequenced sample was peripheral blood. The chain joins TRBV7-9 to TRBJ1-4; TRBD1 is a possible D gene (6 bases). The chain's CDR3 is CASSSGGAGEKLFF. The CDR3 DNA sequence: TGTGCCAGCAGCTCTGGGGGGGCTGGGGAAAAACTGTTTTTT.